This T cell receptor beta chain is from a study of human T cells and chemical hapten exposure. Overall study findings and caveats: Expanded TCRs made up significantly more big CDR3 similarity clusters than controls did. Among TCRs, those above 1 in 1000 frequency were unaffected by DPC sensitization.

Details on this clonotype: Its cognate antigen is unknown.

MiXCR, run by TCRdb on the RACE reads, gives a single entry per CDR3 protein. The sample carries about 69,000 distinct CDR3 sequences, over 9% recorded once. Regarding time point: patch test 2, 6 weeks after DPC sensitization. Sample treatment: therapeutic diphenylcyclopropenone sensitization with weekly scalp DPC. Blood collection took place prior to placing each patch test. The clonotype was recovered from a woman aged 45 to 65 with alopecia areata. Some clones in this sample may be carry-over from other donors' samples. The source material was whole blood, sampled in connection with sensitization to the hapten diphenylcyclopropenone (DPC).

The CDR3 bases are TGTGCCAGCAGCCTGCGACAGTCGGGAACTGAAGCTTTCTTT. Translating gives CASSLRQSGTEAFF. The chain links TRBV9 to TRBJ1-1; perhaps TRBD1 as D (5 bases). This CDR3 spans 14 amino acids. Germline CDR1 is SGDLS and CDR2 is YYNGEE. V was trimmed by 4 bases and J by 5 bases, leaving 15 bases between them.